The 29 T cell receptor beta chains below come from one sample, sequenced in a study of cytomegalovirus exposure and HLA in healthy donors (dated by TCRdb to about 2017). Library preparation employed the immunoSEQ multiplex PCR assay. For the multiplex PCR, a mixture combining 60 forward primers for TCR Vbeta segments and 13 reverse primers for TCR Jbeta segments was used. TCRdb took this table from immuneACCESS and kept in-frame rearrangements with V and J called. Such tables lack part of the clones; where checked against another copy, unresolved V genes explain under half of the gap, and the rest is unexplained. The sample yields about 180,000 clones; roughly 77% were counted once. In total, the top ten clones hold about 2.5% of the sample. Material for sequencing was PBMCs. The source is a woman aged 25 to 39 in good health and CMV-seropositive.

The chain employs TRBV4-3 and TRBJ2-5, with a weak D call TRBD2 (7 bases). Germline V gene sequence: CDR1 LGHNA, CDR2 YSLEER. The CDR3 is 15 amino acids. V gave up 0 bases and J gave up 7 bases, with 15 bases separating them. CDR3 residues: CASSQDTGGFGTQYF. The CDR3 nucleotides are TGCGCCAGCAGCCAAGACACGGGGGGCTTCGGGACCCAGTACTTC.

The chain has TRBV5-4 and TRBJ2-3, with D uncertain. The V gene's germline CDR1 is SGHNT and CDR2 YYREEE (reference sequence). The CDR3 runs 13 residues. The V end lost 2 bases, the J end lost 0 bases, and 4 bases lay between the germline ends. The CDR3 DNA reads as TGTGCCAGCAGCTTAGAGAGCACAGATACGCAGTATTTT. It specifies CASSLESTDTQYF.

This chain uses TRBV4-3 with TRBJ1-1; tentative D call: TRBD1 (5 bases). This CDR3 spans 14 amino acids. The V gene lost 1 base and the J gene lost 7 bases, with 13 bases spanning the gap. The germline V gene encodes CDR1 LGHNA and CDR2 YSLEER. The CDR3 here is CASSQVDSPIEAFF. CDR3 bases: TGCGCCAGCAGCCAAGTAGACAGCCCCATTGAAGCTTTCTTT.

CDR3 nucleotides: TGCGCCAGCAGCTTGGGCACTAGCGGGGGCCTTTACAATGAGCAGTTCTTC. Amino acid sequence: CASSLGTSGGLYNEQFF. This rearrangement joins TRBV5-1 to TRBJ2-1, with 11 bases lining up with TRBD2. This CDR3 region has 17 residues. J was trimmed by 4 bases and V by 0 bases; bases with no gene match: 6. The V gene's germline CDR1 is SGHRS and CDR2 YFSETQ.

The chain has TRBV19 and TRBJ1-6; 8 positions agree with TRBD1. The CDR3 loop spans 18 amino acids. Germline CDR1 reads LNHDA; CDR2 reads SQIVND (reference sequence). The V segment lost 5 bases and the J segment 7 bases; nucleotides outside the gene matches: 16. CDR3 bases: TGTGCCAGTAGTCCCCGTTCGCAGGGGGCTAATGGAAATTCACCCCTCCACTTT. It specifies CASSPRSQGANGNSPLHF.

This clone was detected only once. The genes are TRBV9 and TRBJ2-3; a possible D gene is TRBD2 (7 bases). The CDR3 length is 17 residues. Germline V gives CDR1 SGDLS, CDR2 YYNGEE. Trimming pared 4 bases from V and 0 bases from J, leaving 18 bases between. CDR3 in DNA: TGTGCCAGCAGCATCCCGAGAGGGGGGGGTAGCACAGATACGCAGTATTTT. This gives the protein CASSIPRGGGSTDTQYF.

This clone appeared a few times. This sequence joins TRBV7-6 and TRBJ1-2, with D perhaps matching TRBD1 (5 bases). With 4 bases removed from V and 5 bases from J, the gap between germline ends came to 14 bases. The CDR3 is 14 residues long. Per germline, CDR1 SGHVS and CDR2 FNYEAQ. The CDR3 here is CASSSQGRVYGYTF. The DNA for the CDR3 is TGTGCCAGCAGCTCTCAGGGCAGGGTATATGGCTACACCTTC.

V is TRBV7-9 and J is TRBJ1-4; 7 nucleotides match TRBD1. Per the germline V gene, CDR1 is SEHNR and CDR2 is FQNEAQ (reference sequence). The J segment lost 8 bases and the V segment lost 5 bases, leaving 8 bases of the junction unmatched. The CDR3 covers 14 residues. CDR3 in amino acids: CASSPEGAGEKLFF. CDR3 bases: TGTGCCAGCAGCCCCGAGGGGGCCGGGGAAAAACTGTTTTTT.

A word on this clone: A junction boundary mismatches the germline segment, possibly from a read error. The chain combines TRBV14 with TRBJ2-1, with 7 bases aligning to TRBD1. This CDR3 is built from 16 residues. CDR1 is SGHDN, CDR2 FVKESK, per germline. CDR3 sequence reads: CAGSPVSLQGSNEQFF. CDR3 in DNA: TGTGCCGGCAGCCCGGTTTCCCTACAGGGGTCAAATGAGCAGTTCTTC. Full variable domain (remainder filled in from reference TRBV14 and TRBJ2-1): EAGVTQFPSHSVIEKGQTVTLRCDPISGHDNLYWYRRVMGKEIKFLLHFVKESKQDESGMPNNRFLAERTGGTYSTLKVQPAELEDSGVYFCAGSPVSLQGSNEQFFGPGTRLTVL.

This clone appeared once. This rearrangement joins TRBV6-1 to TRBJ1-2; D is unresolved. This CDR3 is 13 amino acids long. Germline V gene sequence: CDR1 MNHNS, CDR2 SASEGT. Trimming removed 1 base from V and 4 bases from J, with 7 bases in between. CDR3 sequence (DNA): TGTGCCAGCAGTGAAGGAGGCCTCTATGGCTACACCTTC. Protein sequence: CASSEGGLYGYTF.

This clone was seen a handful of times. V gene TRBV7-2 combines with J gene TRBJ1-2, with TRBD1 identical over 7 bases. The length of the CDR3 is 15 residues. The germline V gene has CDR1 SGHTA and CDR2 FQGNSA. The V segment lost 4 bases and the J segment 4 bases; nucleotides outside the gene matches: 9. The CDR3 sequence: CASSSRDSRLYGYTF. DNA of the CDR3: TGTGCCAGCAGCTCGCGGGACAGCCGACTCTATGGCTACACCTTC.

The chain links TRBV28 to TRBJ2-7; D possibly corresponds to TRBD1 (6 bases). Between the trimmed V and J ends, which lost 2 bases and 13 bases, there was a span of 24 bases. The CDR3 extends over 15 amino acids. CDR1 and CDR2 from the germline V gene are MDHEN and SYDVKM. The CDR3 protein is CASSLRGPVNREIYF. In nucleotides, the CDR3 is TGTGCCAGCAGTTTAAGGGGTCCAGTAAACAGGGAGATCTACTTC.

This clone was picked up many times. The chain combines TRBV4-2 with TRBJ2-7; 8 positions match TRBD1. CDR1 is LGHNA and CDR2 is YNFKEQ in the germline V gene. The J segment lost 5 bases and the V segment lost 0 bases, leaving 9 bases of the junction unmatched. CDR3 size: 16 residues. The CDR3 DNA sequence: TGTGCCAGCAGCCAAGATGTGGCGCAGGGGGCCGACGAGCAGTACTTC. Amino acid sequence: CASSQDVAQGADEQYF.

This chain joins TRBV11-2 and TRBJ2-7; D is perhaps TRBD2 (6 bases). CDR3 size: 15 residues. CDR1 SGHAT and CDR2 FQNNGV come from the germline V gene. Trimming removed 5 bases at V and 7 bases at J, with 21 bases between. For the CDR3, the DNA is TGTGCCAGCAGCCCTCCGGGGACCCCGGGGGAGGAGCAGTACTTC. This translates into CASSPPGTPGEEQYF.

The chain recombines TRBV2 with TRBJ2-1; 10 bases agree with TRBD2. Losses at the gene ends were 8 bases for V and 5 bases for J; bases not matched to a gene: 9. This CDR3 spans 15 amino acids. CDR1 and CDR2 (germline): SNHLY, FYNNEI. This CDR3 reads CASLSGTSAHNEQFF. The CDR3 nucleotides are TGTGCCAGCCTTTCCGGGACTAGCGCCCACAATGAGCAGTTCTTC.

This chain connects TRBV4-1 to TRBJ1-3; TRBD1 matches 7 bases. CDR1 MGHRA and CDR2 YSYEKL come from the germline V gene. V dropped 4 bases and J dropped 4; count of bases not matched to a gene: 13. This CDR3 has 17 amino acids. CDR3 in DNA: TGCGCCAGCAGCCCTAGTCCAGGGGGGCGCGGGGGAAACACCATATATTTT. It translates to CASSPSPGGRGGNTIYF.

Concerning this clone: This sample also contains other DNA sequences that code for the same CDR3. The V and J genes are TRBV4-3 and TRBJ1-6; D is unclear. Deletions cut 1 base from V and 10 bases from J, with 26 bases between. Germline CDR1 LGHNA, CDR2 YSLEER. The CDR3 consists of 19 residues. CDR3: CASSQGSGAGVGSKSPLHF. In DNA, the CDR3 is TGCGCCAGCAGCCAAGGCTCAGGCGCGGGCGTGGGTTCTAAATCACCCCTCCACTTT.

In this sample, this clone turned up a few times. The chain is built from TRBV21-1 and TRBJ2-7; TRBD2 is taken as the D call from the table, unchecked against the DNA. TRBV21-1 counts as a pseudogene. The CDR3 consists of 12 residues. In DNA form, the CDR3 reads TGTGCCAGCAGCATACCCTACGGGGAGCAGTACTTC. The encoded protein is CASSIPYGEQYF.

This sequence joins TRBV4-1 and TRBJ1-6; 7 bases fit TRBD1. After removal of 3 bases from V and 6 bases from J, the junction contained 11 bases not matched to a gene. Looked up from germline, CDR1 is MGHRA and CDR2 is YSYEKL. The CDR3 is made up of 17 amino acids. The CDR3 nucleotides are TGCGCCAGCAGCCAGTTAAACACAGGGGCATCTAATTCACCCCTCCACTTT. It codes for CASSQLNTGASNSPLHF.

The genes are TRBV4-1 and TRBJ2-5, with TRBD2 identical over 7 bases. Germline V gives CDR1 MGHRA, CDR2 YSYEKL. With V trimmed by 1 base and J by 9 bases, 2 bases remained unmatched. This CDR3 region has 12 residues. CDR3 bases: TGCGCCAGCAGCCAAGCGGCGGGAGCCCAGTACTTC. It encodes CASSQAAGAQYF.

V gene TRBV19 combines with J gene TRBJ2-4, with 7 nucleotides matching TRBD2. The trim removed 4 bases at V and 0 bases at J, leaving 6 bases unmatched. Germline V gene sequence: CDR1 LNHDA, CDR2 SQIVND (reference sequence). The CDR3 runs 16 residues. CDR3 amino acids: CASSRGEGVAKNIQYF. The CDR3 bases are TGTGCCAGTAGTAGAGGGGAGGGAGTAGCCAAAAACATTCAGTACTTC.

The chain has TRBV5-5 and TRBJ2-5; TRBD2 agrees at 7 bases. Germline V CDR1 and CDR2: SGHKS, YYEKEE (reference sequence). The CDR3 runs 15 residues. Trimming removed 1 base from V and 0 bases from J; junction bases left unmatched: 3. CDR3 sequence (DNA): TGTGCCAGCAGCTTGTTTGCGGGGGACCAAGAGACCCAGTACTTC. Amino acid sequence: CASSLFAGDQETQYF.

In its sample, this clone was seen once. J is TRBJ2-7 and V is TRBV7-9, with D tentatively TRBD2 (6 bases). V was cut by 3 bases and J by 0 bases, with 12 bases left in between. This CDR3 is built from 15 residues. Germline-derived CDR1 and CDR2 are SEHNR and FQNEAQ (reference sequence). The CDR3 sequence is CASSFGDWSSYEQYF. The CDR3 DNA reads TGTGCCAGCAGCTTTGGGGACTGGAGCTCCTACGAGCAGTACTTC.

The chain carries TRBV5-5 and TRBJ1-4, with a possible D match to TRBD1 (6 bases). Germline V gene data show CDR1 as SGHKS and CDR2 as YYEKEE (reference sequence). Trimming cost V 7 bases and J 7 bases, with 11 bases left between them. CDR3 length equals 12 residues. CDR3 DNA: TGTGCCAGCGCCCCAGGGGCTGAAAAACTGTTTTTT. It is translated as CASAPGAEKLFF.

The V gene is TRBV19, the J gene TRBJ2-5; the match to TRBD2 covers 11 bases. Germline V lookup: CDR1 LNHDA, CDR2 SQIVND (reference sequence). V was pared by 11 bases and J by 4 bases, with 9 bases of the junction left unmatched. This CDR3 region has 14 residues. CDR3 region: CASLAGGPGETQYF. CDR3 nucleotides: TGTGCCTCGCTAGCGGGGGGCCCAGGAGAGACCCAGTACTTC.

The J gene is TRBJ1-6, the V gene TRBV19; possibly TRBD1 for D (6 bases). The V end was cut by 9 bases, the J end by 7 bases, with 16 bases between. CDR1 is LNHDA, CDR2 SQIVND, per germline (reference sequence). This CDR3 has 14 residues. DNA for the CDR3: TGTGCCAGCTCGACAGGATCACTAAATTCACCCCTCCACTTT. As protein: CASSTGSLNSPLHF.

The genes are TRBV9 and TRBJ2-1; TRBD2 aligns across 11 bases. V lost 7 bases to trimming and J lost 0 bases; unmatched junction nucleotides: 30. CDR3 length equals 24 residues. Germline lookup yields CDR1 SGDLS and CDR2 YYNGEE. The DNA for the CDR3 is TGTGCCAGCTCCTCGGCGGGTGGCGGAACTGGTCTAGCGGGGGGCCAAAGCTCCTACAATGAGCAGTTCTTC. This gives the protein CASSSAGGGTGLAGGQSSYNEQFF.

This sequence joins TRBV28 and TRBJ2-3; a weak D match, TRBD2 (5 bases). Germline V gene sequence: CDR1 MDHEN, CDR2 SYDVKM. The CDR3 is 16 amino acids. Trimming removed 4 bases from V and 8 bases from J, with 22 bases in between. CDR3 in DNA: TGTGCCAGCAGTTCCTCCGACACCGCAGGAGGCGGTACGCAGTATTTT. It yields the protein CASSSSDTAGGGTQYF.

This rearrangement joins TRBV2 to TRBJ1-1, with 7 bases that match TRBD1. Looked up from germline, CDR1 is SNHLY and CDR2 is FYNNEI. The CDR3 is 11 amino acids. After removal of 1 base from V and 11 bases from J, the junction contained 1 base not matched to a gene. In nucleotides, the CDR3 is TGTGCCAGCAGTGAAGACAGGGGTGCTTTCTTT. Translated: CASSEDRGAFF. Full variable domain (rest looked up from reference TRBV2 and TRBJ1-1): EPEVTQTPSHQVTQMGQEVILRCVPISNHLYFYWYRQILGQKVEFLVSFYNNEISEKSEIFDDQFSVERPDGSNFTLKIRSTKLEDSAMYFCASSEDRGAFFGQGTRLTVV.